This entry is about one T cell receptor beta chain. The antigen remains unidentified. The sample originates from a study of T cell responses to AZD1222 COVID-19 vaccine. For the study at large: Investigators merged groups given second doses at roughly 4 or roughly 12 weeks. Findings of the study overall: Nearly half of unique spike-specific TCRs reportedly avoided B.1.351 and B.1.1.7 mutated regions.

Profiling relied on immunoSEQ multiplex PCR, and the TCRdb table lists in-frame clones only, not all of them. Among roughly 120,000 clones, about 90% were seen once, and the ten largest hold over 5%. Trimming cost V 3 bases and J 1 base, with 12 bases left between them. Germline assignment: CDR1 LNHDA and CDR2 SQIVND (reference sequence). This CDR3 is built from 15 residues. V is TRBV19 and J is TRBJ2-5; D may be TRBD2 (6 bases). This TCR derives from an adult in good health. Sequenced material: peripheral blood, taken on day 0 of AZD1222 vaccination. CDR3 residues: CASSIKAGPQETQYF. The DNA of the CDR3 is TGTGCCAGTAGTATCAAAGCGGGCCCCCAAGAGACCCAGTACTTC.